Presented here are 16 T cell receptor beta chains from one specimen sequenced in a study of blood T cell repertoires in COVID-19. Data came from immunoSEQ multiplex PCR; TCRdb stores just in-frame clones and leaves some out. The table records around 170,000 clones, just under 80% of them present only once. Sample: peripheral blood. The source is a man aged 70-80 years with active or convalescent COVID-19.

The chain uses TRBV11-3 and TRBJ1-1; 7 bases map to TRBD1. With 1 base clipped from V and 5 bases from J, the junction kept 1 base outside the gene matches. From germline, CDR1 is SGHNT and CDR2 YENEEA. CDR3 length: 13 residues. The chain's CDR3 is CASSLAGGTEAFF. The CDR3 DNA reads TGTGCCAGCAGCTTAGCAGGGGGGACTGAAGCTTTCTTT.

The CDR3 coding sequence is TGTGCCAGCACAGGGGGGCCGTACAATGAGCAGTTCTTC. This translates into CASTGGPYNEQFF. V is TRBV7-8 and J is TRBJ2-1; D might be TRBD1 (7 bases). Germline V gene lookup returns CDR1 SGHVS and CDR2 FQNEAQ. The CDR3 covers 13 residues. Deletions cut 7 bases from V and 4 bases from J, with 11 bases between.

About this clone itself: The sample has other DNA sequences that encode this CDR3 too. The genes are TRBV19 and TRBJ1-5, with a possible D match to TRBD1 (5 bases). CDR1 and CDR2 from the germline V gene are LNHDA and SQIVND (reference sequence). CDR3 length equals 14 residues. V lost 3 bases and J lost 0, with 6 bases in between. The DNA of the CDR3 is TGTGCCAGTAGTATCAGGGATAGCAATCAGCCCCAGCATTTT. It translates to CASSIRDSNQPQHF.

The rearrangement uses TRBV28 and TRBJ1-2; D may be TRBD1 (5 bases). This CDR3 is 14 amino acids long. The ends were cut back, 8 bases at V and 6 bases at J, with 19 bases in the middle. Germline CDR1 reads MDHEN; CDR2 reads SYDVKM. CDR3 sequence reads: CASGGGPYQDGYTF. The CDR3, as DNA: TGTGCCAGCGGGGGGGGACCTTACCAAGATGGCTACACCTTC.

V gene TRBV4-1 combines with J gene TRBJ2-3, with D possibly being TRBD1 (6 bases). The CDR3 is 15 residues long. Germline V gene data show CDR1 as MGHRA and CDR2 as YSYEKL. V was clipped by 0 bases and J by 1 base, with 8 bases between them. The CDR3 DNA is TGCGCCAGCAGCCAAGAACACAGGGGCACAGATACGCAGTATTTT. Protein sequence: CASSQEHRGTDTQYF.

V usage is TRBV7-2 and J usage is TRBJ2-5; tentatively, D is TRBD2 (6 bases). The CDR3 contains 14 residues. Between the trimmed V and J ends, which lost 1 base and 5 bases, there was a span of 11 bases. Germline V gene sequence: CDR1 SGHTA, CDR2 FQGNSA. CDR3 sequence: CASSLVGAGETQYF. DNA for the CDR3: TGTGCCAGCAGCTTAGTCGGCGCGGGGGAGACCCAGTACTTC.

V is TRBV10-2 and J is TRBJ2-7; maybe TRBD1 (5 bases). With 5 bases removed from V and 2 bases from J, the gap between germline ends came to 10 bases. This CDR3 region has 13 residues. Germline V gene lookup returns CDR1 WSHSY and CDR2 SAAADI. For the CDR3, the DNA is TGCGCCAGCAGTCTCAGGGCGACCTACGAGCAGTACTTC. It specifies CASSLRATYEQYF.

This chain joins TRBV9 and TRBJ2-3, with D perhaps TRBD2 (5 bases). The V end was cut by 0 bases, the J end by 0 bases, with 11 bases between. This CDR3 spans 16 amino acids. Germline values: CDR1 SGDLS, CDR2 YYNGEE. The CDR3, as DNA: TGTGCCAGCAGCGTAGCGTCGGGGATAAGCACAGATACGCAGTATTTT. Protein sequence: CASSVASGISTDTQYF.

V and J are TRBV6-5 and TRBJ2-3, with 8 bases lining up with TRBD2. Germline assignment: CDR1 MNHEY and CDR2 SVGAGI. The CDR3 is 15 amino acids. The V gene end was trimmed by 5 bases and the J gene end by 1 base; junction bases not matched to a gene: 5. The CDR3 reads CASSLAGPGTDTQYF. In nucleotides, the CDR3 is TGTGCCAGCAGTCTAGCGGGCCCAGGCACAGATACGCAGTATTTT.

The table lists this clone with many counts. The chain recombines TRBV6-1 with TRBJ2-5; D is perhaps TRBD1 (6 bases). This CDR3 comprises 14 residues. Trimming removed 2 bases from V and 4 bases from J, with 11 bases in between. Germline values: CDR1 MNHNS, CDR2 SASEGT. The CDR3 DNA follows: TGTGCCAGCAGTGAATTAAGGGGGTCAGAGACCCAGTACTTC. Its protein product is CASSELRGSETQYF.

Only one count was recorded for this clone. The chain links TRBV7-9 to TRBJ2-2, with unresolved D. The CDR3 runs 15 residues. The V end lost 1 base, the J end lost 4 bases, and 10 bases lay between the germline ends. Germline V lookup: CDR1 SEHNR, CDR2 FQNEAQ (reference sequence). CDR3: CASSLGSDLTGELFF. In DNA, the CDR3 is TGTGCCAGCAGCTTAGGGTCAGATCTCACCGGGGAGCTGTTTTTT.

The chain recombines TRBV5-4 with TRBJ1-4; 9 bases fit TRBD1. With V trimmed by 4 bases and J by 8 bases, 6 bases remained unmatched. CDR3 size: 14 residues. CDR1 SGHNT and CDR2 YYREEE come from the germline V gene (reference sequence). The CDR3 loop reads CASSLDRGQEKLFF. In nucleotides, the CDR3 is TGTGCCAGCAGCCTGGACAGGGGACAGGAAAAACTGTTTTTT.

This clone was seen only a few times. This specimen includes other DNA sequences encoding the same CDR3. The V call is TRBV4-3, the J call TRBJ1-4, with 7 bases that match TRBD1. This CDR3 is 18 amino acids long. V was clipped by 1 base and J by 1 base; unmatched bases: 9. Germline V gives CDR1 LGHNA, CDR2 YSLEER. CDR3 DNA sequence: TGCGCCAGCAGCCAAGCGCAAACAGGGGCCATAACTAATGAAAAACTGTTTTTT. Amino acids: CASSQAQTGAITNEKLFF.

The rearrangement uses TRBV14 and TRBJ1-2; TRBD1 agrees at 8 bases. The germline gives CDR1 SGHDN, CDR2 FVKESK. Losses at the gene ends were 4 bases for V and 4 bases for J; bases not matched to a gene: 5. The CDR3 consists of 14 residues. The CDR3 bases are TGTGCCAGCAGCCGGCAGGGGGCTACCTATGGCTACACCTTC. This encodes CASSRQGATYGYTF.

The CDR3 coding sequence is TGTGCCACTTCACCGGGGGACAGGGGATTTACGGCTTTCTTT. Translated: CATSPGDRGFTAFF. This rearrangement joins TRBV6-5 to TRBJ1-1, with TRBD1 matching over 10 bases. V lost 10 bases and J lost 11; bases outside the gene matches: 16. This CDR3 has 14 amino acids. Germline lookup yields CDR1 MNHEY and CDR2 SVGAGI.

This rearrangement joins TRBV7-2 to TRBJ2-7; D might be TRBD2 (6 bases). The CDR3 length is 14 residues. Trimming shortened V by 5 bases and J by 7 bases, and 18 bases separated the two germline ends. Germline CDR1 SGHTA, CDR2 FQGNSA. The CDR3: CASSRGNKVWEQYF. The CDR3 coding sequence is TGTGCCAGCAGCCGCGGGAACAAGGTGTGGGAGCAGTACTTC. The full variable domain, with the rest looked up from reference TRBV7-2 and TRBJ2-7, is GAGVSQSPSNKVTEKGKDVELRCDPISGHTALYWYRQSLGQGLEFLIYFQGNSAPDKSGLPSDRFSAERTGGSVSTLTIQRTQQEDSAVYLCASSRGNKVWEQYFGPGTRLTVT.